The 28 T cell receptor beta chains given below trace back to one sample, sequenced in a study of shared clonotypes between healthy human individuals. The data were produced by immunoSEQ multiplex PCR, yet TCRdb's version contains in-frame clones alone and is incomplete. Here the sample spans 2.3 million or so clones, 85% to 95% being singletons. Material: naive CD4+ T cells from PBMCs. Subset here: CD45RA+ positively selected. The origin of the receptors is a man between 18 and 35 years old in good health. Some clones in this sample may be carry-over from other donors' samples.

The chain carries TRBV5-6 and TRBJ1-6, with D uncertain. This CDR3 has 14 amino acids. V lost 0 bases, J lost 7 bases, and 8 bases lay in between. Germline lookup yields CDR1 SGHDT and CDR2 YYEEEE. The CDR3 spells CASSLGPRNSPLHF. CDR3 in DNA: TGTGCCAGCAGCTTGGGGCCAAGGAATTCACCCCTCCACTTT.

The chain employs TRBV23-1 and TRBJ2-7, with a tentative D call TRBD1 (6 bases). TRBV23-1 qualifies as an ORF whose function is uncertain. The CDR3 spans 16 residues. V lost 4 bases to trimming and J lost 4 bases, with 20 bases between them. The CDR3 is CASSPLIGGQKYEQYF. In DNA, the CDR3 is TGCGCCAGCAGTCCTCTGATAGGCGGACAGAAATACGAGCAGTACTTC.

The CDR3: CASSQVGAYEQYF. DNA of the CDR3: TGCGCCAGCAGCCAAGTGGGGGCCTACGAGCAGTACTTC. This rearrangement joins TRBV4-1 to TRBJ2-7; D possibly uses TRBD1 or TRBD2 (5 bases each). CDR1 is MGHRA and CDR2 is YSYEKL in the germline V gene. V was shortened by 1 base and J by 2 bases, with 6 bases between the two germline ends. CDR3 length: 13 amino acids.

CDR3 sequence (DNA): TGTGCCAGCAGCTTAGGGGGAGCTGGGCAAGAGACCCAGTACTTC. Translating it yields CASSLGGAGQETQYF. V and J are TRBV7-9 and TRBJ2-5, with a weak D call TRBD2 (5 bases). CDR3 size: 15 residues. Germline-derived CDR1 and CDR2 are SEHNR and FQNEAQ (reference sequence). V was pared by 1 base and J by 2 bases, with 11 bases between.

The rearrangement joins TRBV7-9 to TRBJ2-5; D uncertain. This CDR3 comprises 13 residues. Germline CDR1 is SEHNR and CDR2 is FQNEAQ (reference sequence). V was trimmed by 5 bases and J by 1 base, leaving 8 bases between them. CDR3 DNA sequence: TGTGCCAGCAGCCCCCCTTCCCAAGAGACCCAGTACTTC. Amino acid sequence: CASSPPSQETQYF.

This CDR3 is CASTTISGANVLTF. CDR3 nucleotide sequence: TGCGCCAGCACGACGATCTCTGGGGCCAACGTCCTGACTTTC. The gene calls are TRBV5-1 and TRBJ2-6; unclear D gene. The CDR3 covers 14 residues. Trimming removed 6 bases at V and 0 bases at J, with 7 bases between. CDR1 and CDR2 from the germline V gene are SGHRS and YFSETQ. Using reference TRBV5-1 and TRBJ2-6 for the parts outside the CDR3, the full variable domain is KAGVTQTPRYLIKTRGQQVTLSCSPISGHRSVSWYQQTPGQGLQFLFEYFSETQRNKGNFPGRFSGRQFSNSRSEMNVSTLELGDSALYLCASTTISGANVLTFGAGSRLTVL.

With respect to this clone: This clone may be a read error of a much larger clone one base away. The sample holds other DNA sequences that translate to the same CDR3. The genes are TRBV5-1 and TRBJ1-5; D unresolved. Per germline, CDR1 SGHRS and CDR2 YFSETQ. V dropped 3 bases and J dropped 1 base, with 5 bases sitting between them. The CDR3 is 13 residues long. The CDR3 sequence: CASSSDSNQPQHF. In DNA form, the CDR3 reads TGCGCCAGCAGCTCGGACAGCAATCAGCCCCAGCATTTT.

Here the CDR3 reads CASSVTGTRQETQYF. The CDR3 nucleotides read TGTGCCAGCAGCGTAACCGGGACTAGACAAGAGACCCAGTACTTC. The chain has TRBV9 and TRBJ2-5, with TRBD2 matching 8 bases. Germline values: CDR1 SGDLS, CDR2 YYNGEE. With 1 base clipped from V and 2 bases from J, the junction kept 4 bases outside the gene matches. The CDR3 is 15 residues long.

The chain links TRBV4-2 to TRBJ2-7; D is possibly TRBD2 (6 bases). The length of the CDR3 is 15 residues. The V gene's germline CDR1 is LGHNA and CDR2 YNFKEQ. V lost 1 base to trimming and J lost 0 bases, with 10 bases between them. The CDR3 spells CASSQGLGGSYEQYF. The CDR3, as DNA: TGTGCCAGCAGCCAAGGGCTGGGAGGCTCCTACGAGCAGTACTTC.

This chain joins TRBV5-1 and TRBJ2-7, with TRBD2 as a possible D gene (5 bases). Germline CDR1 is SGHRS and CDR2 is YFSETQ. Trimming took off 1 base at V and 2 bases at J, with 13 bases between the two ends. There are 15 residues in the CDR3. CDR3 nucleotide sequence: TGCGCCAGCAGCTTGTCGAGGGATCCCACCTACGAGCAGTACTTC. Protein product: CASSLSRDPTYEQYF.

The gene calls are TRBV5-1 and TRBJ2-1, with a tentative D call TRBD2 (7 bases). Germline lookup yields CDR1 SGHRS and CDR2 YFSETQ. This CDR3 contains 16 residues. V lost 2 bases to trimming and J lost 8 bases, with 20 bases between them. CDR3 coding DNA: TGCGCCAGCAGCTTAAAGACTAGCCCGGACAGCTATGAGCAGTTCTTC. Amino acids: CASSLKTSPDSYEQFF.

The chain links TRBV27 to TRBJ2-6, with D perhaps TRBD1 or TRBD2 (5 bases each). The V and J ends lost 3 bases and 0 bases respectively, with 18 bases between them. This CDR3 region has 19 residues. The germline CDR1 and CDR2 sequences are MNHEY and SMNVEV (reference sequence). The CDR3 spells CASSFSLRGTYSGANVLTF. DNA of the CDR3: TGTGCCAGCAGTTTCAGCTTGAGGGGAACTTACTCTGGGGCCAACGTCCTGACTTTC. Drawing the rest from reference TRBV27 and TRBJ2-6, the complete variable domain is EAQVTQNPRYLITVTGKKLTVTCSQNMNHEYMSWYRQDPGLGLRQIYYSMNVEVTDKGDVPEGYKVSRKEKRNFPLILESPSPNQTSLYFCASSFSLRGTYSGANVLTFGAGSRLTVL.

This sequence joins TRBV5-1 and TRBJ2-1, with D possibly called TRBD1 or TRBD2 (5 bases each). Germline-derived CDR1 and CDR2 are SGHRS and YFSETQ. V was trimmed by 7 bases and J by 3 bases, leaving 11 bases between them. This CDR3 is 13 amino acids long. The CDR3 loop reads CASGGDGYNEQFF. CDR3 nucleotides: TGCGCCAGCGGGGGTGACGGCTACAATGAGCAGTTCTTC.

The rearrangement uses TRBV6-5 and TRBJ1-1, with D tentatively TRBD1 (5 bases). Trimming took 4 bases from V and 6 from J, leaving 12 bases between them. This CDR3 spans 13 amino acids. Germline V gene data show CDR1 as MNHEY and CDR2 as SVGAGI. The CDR3 DNA is TGTGCCAGCAGTTTCGGGGCGGCGGCTGAAGCTTTCTTT. This encodes CASSFGAAAEAFF.

J is TRBJ1-1 and V is TRBV6-1, with TRBD1 identical over 10 bases. CDR3 length equals 15 residues. The V segment lost 5 bases and the J segment 4 bases; nucleotides outside the gene matches: 7. Germline CDR1 reads MNHNS; CDR2 reads SASEGT. CDR3 protein: CASSSQRQGATEAFF. CDR3 nucleotides: TGTGCCAGCAGTTCACAAAGACAGGGGGCCACTGAAGCTTTCTTT.

In its sample, this clone was seen a few times. This specimen includes other DNA sequences encoding the same CDR3. V is TRBV7-9 and J is TRBJ1-1; D is perhaps TRBD1 (5 bases). Germline values: CDR1 SEHNR, CDR2 FQNEAQ (reference sequence). The ends were cut back, 2 bases at V and 1 base at J, with 5 bases in the middle. The CDR3 length is 13 residues. The CDR3 nucleotides read TGTGCCAGCAGCTTAACAGGGAACACTGAAGCTTTCTTT. It encodes CASSLTGNTEAFF. The full variable domain, rest sourced from reference TRBV7-9 and TRBJ1-1, is DTGVSQNPRHKITKRGQNVTFRCDPISEHNRLYWYRQTLGQGPEFLTYFQNEAQLEKSRLLSDRFSAERPKGSFSTLEIQRTEQGDSAMYLCASSLTGNTEAFFGQGTRLTVV.

The V gene is TRBV2, the J gene TRBJ1-2; D ambiguous. The CDR3 is 12 amino acids. V lost 2 bases to trimming and J lost 4 bases, with 5 bases between them. CDR1 and CDR2 (germline): SNHLY, FYNNEI. The DNA of the CDR3 is TGTGCCAGCAGTGAACAGAGCTATGGCTACACCTTC. It yields the protein CASSEQSYGYTF.

The chain recombines TRBV30 with TRBJ1-4; D remains ambiguous. CDR3 size: 13 residues. V was trimmed by 2 bases and J by 4 bases, leaving 8 bases between them. The germline CDR1 and CDR2 sequences are GTSNPN and SVGIG (reference sequence). The CDR3, as DNA: TGTGCCTGGAGTCCAAGGCTTAATGAAAAACTGTTTTTT. This encodes CAWSPRLNEKLFF.

The chain joins TRBV19 to TRBJ2-7; TRBD1 matches at 9 bases. CDR1 is LNHDA, CDR2 SQIVND, per germline (reference sequence). The CDR3 totals 16 residues. Trimming took 5 bases from V and 5 from J; bases not matched to a gene: 13. This CDR3 is CASSDHRGQGRHEQYF. The CDR3 DNA reads TGTGCCAGTAGTGACCACCGGGGACAGGGCCGCCACGAGCAGTACTTC. Full variable domain (rest looked up from reference TRBV19 and TRBJ2-7): DGGITQSPKYLFRKEGQNVTLSCEQNLNHDAMYWYRQDPGQGLRLIYYSQIVNDFQKGDIAEGYSVSREKKESFPLTVTSAQKNPTAFYLCASSDHRGQGRHEQYFGPGTRLTVT.

This clone was found once. This chain connects TRBV9 to TRBJ1-2; maybe TRBD1 (5 bases). The CDR3 is made up of 14 amino acids. The ends were cut back, 2 bases at V and 4 bases at J, with 12 bases in the middle. Germline values: CDR1 SGDLS, CDR2 YYNGEE. In nucleotides, the CDR3 is TGTGCCAGCAGCGTCGGGCCTCAGGGCTATGGCTACACCTTC. Amino acids: CASSVGPQGYGYTF.

This clone was picked up one time. The chain combines TRBV28 with TRBJ1-5; 11 nucleotides align to TRBD1. The ends lost 6 bases at V and 6 bases at J; junction bases unmatched: 7. The CDR3 runs 15 residues. Germline CDR1 reads MDHEN; CDR2 reads SYDVKM. CDR3 sequence (DNA): TGTGCCAGCAGATCCCGGGACAGGGGGATTCAGCCCCAGCATTTT. It is translated as CASRSRDRGIQPQHF. The complete variable domain, with remaining parts taken from reference TRBV28 and TRBJ1-5, reads DVKVTQSSRYLVKRTGEKVFLECVQDMDHENMFWYRQDPGLGLRLIYFSYDVKMKEKGDIPEGYSVSREKKERFSLILESASTNQTSMYLCASRSRDRGIQPQHFGDGTRLSIL.

The chain carries TRBV14 and TRBJ2-3, with 9 nucleotides matching TRBD1. There are 16 residues in the CDR3. V was clipped by 0 bases and J by 9 bases; unmatched bases: 10. Looked up from germline, CDR1 is SGHDN and CDR2 is FVKESK. CDR3 protein: CASSQDLGQGIRTQYF. DNA for the CDR3: TGTGCCAGCAGCCAAGATCTGGGACAGGGTATTCGGACGCAGTATTTT.

The count of this clone is one. The chain combines TRBV2 with TRBJ2-1, with 8 bases matching TRBD1. CDR1 and CDR2 (germline): SNHLY, FYNNEI. The length of the CDR3 is 14 residues. The trim removed 9 bases at V and 4 bases at J, leaving 8 bases unmatched. The CDR3 DNA reads as TGTGCCAGTACGACAGGGGACGGATACAATGAGCAGTTCTTC. Translation gives CASTTGDGYNEQFF.

CDR3: CASSTTGTRSNQPQHF. The DNA of the CDR3 is TGTGCCAGCAGTACGACCGGGACCCGAAGCAATCAGCCCCAGCATTTT. The chain carries TRBV27 and TRBJ1-5, with TRBD1 as a possible D gene (5 bases). Trimming cost V 5 bases and J 1 base, with 15 bases left between them. The CDR3 sequence is 16 residues long. Germline V gene lookup returns CDR1 MNHEY and CDR2 SMNVEV (reference sequence).

J is TRBJ1-4 and V is TRBV18, with 9 positions matching TRBD1. V lost 6 bases, J lost 8 bases, and 7 bases stayed unmatched. The germline CDR1 and CDR2 sequences are KGHSH and LQKENI. This CDR3 has 14 amino acids. In DNA form, the CDR3 reads TGTGCCAGCTCCCGGGACAGGGCGGGAGAAAAACTGTTTTTT. Translated, it gives CASSRDRAGEKLFF.

The V gene is TRBV9, the J gene TRBJ2-3; TRBD2 matches at 14 bases. CDR1 is SGDLS, CDR2 YYNGEE, per germline. The CDR3 has 16 amino acids. Trimming cost V 3 bases and J 4 bases; bases outside gene matches: 4. CDR3 sequence (DNA): TGTGCCAGCAGCGCCGGGACTAGCGGGAGCGCAGATACGCAGTATTTT. This codes for CASSAGTSGSADTQYF.

The chain employs TRBV5-4 and TRBJ2-7; tentatively, D is TRBD1 or TRBD2 (5 bases each). Trimming removed 4 bases from V and 6 bases from J, with 20 bases in between. Germline V gene sequence: CDR1 SGHNT, CDR2 YYREEE (reference sequence). The CDR3 loop spans 15 amino acids. The CDR3 nucleotides are TGTGCCAGCAGCAATATGGGACGGTGGGTCGGCGAGCAGTACTTC. Translation: CASSNMGRWVGEQYF.

The genes are TRBV7-7 and TRBJ1-5; D gene unclear. Trimming pared 1 base from V and 4 bases from J, leaving 5 bases between. Germline V lookup: CDR1 SSHAT, CDR2 FNYEAQ (reference sequence). The CDR3 runs to 13 residues. Here the CDR3 reads CASSLGFNQPQHF. For the CDR3, the DNA is TGTGCCAGCAGCTTAGGATTTAATCAGCCCCAGCATTTT. Filled out from reference TRBV7-7 and TRBJ1-5, the complete variable domain reads GAGVSQSPRYKVTKRGQDVTLRCDPISSHATLYWYQQALGQGPEFLTYFNYEAQPDKSGLPSDRFSAERPEGSISTLTIQRTEQRDSAMYRCASSLGFNQPQHFGDGTRLSIL.